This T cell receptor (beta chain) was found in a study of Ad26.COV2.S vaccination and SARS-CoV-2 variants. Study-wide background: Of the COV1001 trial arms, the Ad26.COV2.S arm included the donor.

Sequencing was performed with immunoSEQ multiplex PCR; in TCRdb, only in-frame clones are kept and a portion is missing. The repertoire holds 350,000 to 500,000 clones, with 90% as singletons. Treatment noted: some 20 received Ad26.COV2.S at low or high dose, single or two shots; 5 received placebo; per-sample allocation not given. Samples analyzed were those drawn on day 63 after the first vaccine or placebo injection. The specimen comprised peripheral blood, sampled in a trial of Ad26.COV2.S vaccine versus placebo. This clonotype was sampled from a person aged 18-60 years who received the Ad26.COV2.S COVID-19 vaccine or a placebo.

CDR3 DNA sequence: TGTGCCAGCACCACGACCTTTGAGTATACGCAGTATTTT. Its protein product is CASTTTFEYTQYF. The chain joins TRBV12-3 or TRBV12-4 to TRBJ2-3; the D is unclear. CDR3 length: 13 amino acids. V was cut by 7 bases and J by 7 bases, with 15 bases left in between.